This TCR beta chain originates from a study of cytomegalovirus exposure and HLA in healthy donors. PCR was performed using 60 Vbeta and 13 Jbeta primers. Assay used: immunoSEQ multiplex PCR; TCRdb lists only in-frame clones, some missing. The sample includes around 150,000 clones, roughly 84% of them seen just once. Whole-study findings and limits: Certain sequence variants were highly shared and formed a cluster, and this cluster was likely a sequencing artifact. A later analysis revealed that TCR association rates differed between HLA loci, peaking at DRB1 and bottoming out at HLA-C. TCR beta chains associated with HLA were, in a later analysis, more clonally expanded than equally common others. The investigators catalogued 164 TCR beta chains as cytomegalovirus-associated.

This clone occurred once. Its specificity is unknown. V gave up 2 bases and J gave up 0 bases, with 8 bases separating them. The CDR3 is 15 residues long. The germline V gene encodes CDR1 MNHEY and CDR2 SVGAGI. The material sequenced was PBMCs. The V call is TRBV6-5, the J call TRBJ1-5; no clear D gene. This clonotype was sampled from a man aged 50 or older in good health and CMV-seropositive. The CDR3 DNA reads as TGTGCCAGCAGTTACCGGGCGGGTAGCAATCAGCCCCAGCATTTT. This gives the protein CASSYRAGSNQPQHF.